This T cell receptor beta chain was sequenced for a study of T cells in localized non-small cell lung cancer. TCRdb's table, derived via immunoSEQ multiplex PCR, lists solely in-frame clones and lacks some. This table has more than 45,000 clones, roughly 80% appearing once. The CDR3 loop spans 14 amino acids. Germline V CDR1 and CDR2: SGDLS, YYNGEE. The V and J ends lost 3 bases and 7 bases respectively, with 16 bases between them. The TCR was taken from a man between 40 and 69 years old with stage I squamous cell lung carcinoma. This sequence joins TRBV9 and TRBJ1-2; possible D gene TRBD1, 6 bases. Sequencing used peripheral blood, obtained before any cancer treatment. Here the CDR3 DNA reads TGTGCCAGCAGCGGTAGGGGGGACGTCCGTGGCTACACCTTC. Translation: CASSGRGDVRGYTF.